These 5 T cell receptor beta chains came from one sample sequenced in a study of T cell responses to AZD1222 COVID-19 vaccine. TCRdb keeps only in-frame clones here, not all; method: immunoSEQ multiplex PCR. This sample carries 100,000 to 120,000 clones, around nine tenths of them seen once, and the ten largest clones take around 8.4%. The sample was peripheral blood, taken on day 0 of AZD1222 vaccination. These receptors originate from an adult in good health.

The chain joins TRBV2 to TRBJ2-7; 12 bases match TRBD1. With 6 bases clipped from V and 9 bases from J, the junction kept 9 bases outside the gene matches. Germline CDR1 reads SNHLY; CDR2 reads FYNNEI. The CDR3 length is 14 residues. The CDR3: CASSRDRGPGVQYF. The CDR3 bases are TGTGCCAGCAGCAGGGACAGGGGGCCGGGTGTGCAGTACTTC.

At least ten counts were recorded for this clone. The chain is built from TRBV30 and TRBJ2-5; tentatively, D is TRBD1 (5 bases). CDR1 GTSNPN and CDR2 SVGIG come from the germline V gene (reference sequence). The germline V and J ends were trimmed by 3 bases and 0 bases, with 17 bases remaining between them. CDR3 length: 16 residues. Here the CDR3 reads CAWSLPDSSDQETQYF. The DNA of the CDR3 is TGTGCCTGGAGCCTTCCAGACAGTTCTGACCAAGAGACCCAGTACTTC. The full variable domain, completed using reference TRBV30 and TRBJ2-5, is SQTIHQWPATLVQPVGSPLSLECTVEGTSNPNLYWYRQAAGRGLQLLFYSVGIGQISSEVPQNLSASRPQDRQFILSSKKLLLSDSGFYLCAWSLPDSSDQETQYFGPGTRLLVL.

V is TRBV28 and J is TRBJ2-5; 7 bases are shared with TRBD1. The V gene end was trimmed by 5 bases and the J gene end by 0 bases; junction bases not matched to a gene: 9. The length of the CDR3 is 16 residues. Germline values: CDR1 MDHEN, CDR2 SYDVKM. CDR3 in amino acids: CASSTPLGQHQETQYF. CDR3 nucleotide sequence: TGTGCCAGCAGTACCCCCCTGGGACAGCACCAAGAGACCCAGTACTTC. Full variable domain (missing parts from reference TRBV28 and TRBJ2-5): DVKVTQSSRYLVKRTGEKVFLECVQDMDHENMFWYRQDPGLGLRLIYFSYDVKMKEKGDIPEGYSVSREKKERFSLILESASTNQTSMYLCASSTPLGQHQETQYFGPGTRLLVL.

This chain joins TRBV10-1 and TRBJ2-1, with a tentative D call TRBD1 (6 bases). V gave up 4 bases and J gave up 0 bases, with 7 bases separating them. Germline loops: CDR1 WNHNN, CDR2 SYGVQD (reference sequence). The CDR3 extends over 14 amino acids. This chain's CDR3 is CASSAGVSYNEQFF. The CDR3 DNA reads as TGCGCCAGCAGTGCAGGGGTCTCCTACAATGAGCAGTTCTTC.

In DNA, the CDR3 is TGTGCCACGACAGGGTTGGGTTCTTACAATCAGCCCCAGCATTTT. Residues: CATTGLGSYNQPQHF. The V gene is TRBV19, the J gene TRBJ1-5, with 7 bases lining up with TRBD1. Trimming removed 10 bases from V and 3 bases from J; junction bases left unmatched: 12. Looked up from germline, CDR1 is LNHDA and CDR2 is SQIVND (reference sequence). The CDR3 runs 15 residues.